Sequencing of this T cell receptor beta chain was carried out in a study of cytomegalovirus exposure and HLA in healthy donors. Trimming cost V 5 bases and J 1 base, with 18 bases left between them. The CDR3 is made up of 15 amino acids. CDR1 is SQVTM and CDR2 is ANQGSEA in the germline V gene. With 60 Vbeta and 13 Jbeta primers, the PCR was carried out. Assay: immunoSEQ multiplex PCR; the TCRdb copy retains only in-frame clones and omits some. The table lists some 190,000 clones, 80% to 85% of them singletons. The clonotype comes from a boy younger than 10 in good health and CMV-seronegative. The source material was PBMCs. The chain couples TRBV29-1 to TRBJ2-7, with D possibly TRBD2 on 5 matching bases. For the CDR3, the DNA is TGCAGCGTTCGCACCAGGACGGCGGGTTCCTACGAGCAGTACTTC. Residues: CSVRTRTAGSYEQYF.